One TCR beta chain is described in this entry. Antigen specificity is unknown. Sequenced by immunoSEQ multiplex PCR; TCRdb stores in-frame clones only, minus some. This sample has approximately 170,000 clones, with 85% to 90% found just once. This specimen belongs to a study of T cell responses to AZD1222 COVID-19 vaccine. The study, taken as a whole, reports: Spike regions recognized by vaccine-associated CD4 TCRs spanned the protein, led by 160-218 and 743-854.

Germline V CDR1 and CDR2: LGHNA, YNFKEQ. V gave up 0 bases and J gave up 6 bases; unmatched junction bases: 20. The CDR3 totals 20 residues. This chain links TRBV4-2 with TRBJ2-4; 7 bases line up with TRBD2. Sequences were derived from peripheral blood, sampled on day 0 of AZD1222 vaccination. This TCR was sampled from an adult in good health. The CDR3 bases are TGTGCCAGCAGCCAAGATGGCCAGAGGGACTACAGAACGCCGTTAAACATTCAGTACTTC. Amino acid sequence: CASSQDGQRDYRTPLNIQYF.